The rows below give T cell receptor beta chains drawn from one sample of a study of control samples from healthy donors and cancer patients. Only in-frame clones appear in the TCRdb table, and some are missing; sequencing was by immunoSEQ multiplex PCR. In the table there are about 130,000 clones, about 90% of which are singletons. The sample was blood. The receptors derive from a woman between 45 and 65 years old in good health. Both conserved end residues are part of each CDR3. The D gene is left open where the match is weak. Some rows have no size entry. The others give once, few or many, or a class for an expanded clone.

D | J | V | size | DNA | CDR3
- | TRBJ2-4 | TRBV2 | - | TGTGCCAGCAGTGAAGAACAGGGCCGAGCCAAAAACATTCAGTACTTC | CASSEEQGRAKNIQYF
- | TRBJ1-1 | TRBV18 | - | TGTGCCAGCTCACCTAGGGTAACGGGCACTGAAGCTTTCTTT | CASSPRVTGTEAFF
- | TRBJ1-1 | TRBV30 | - | TGTGCCTGGAGTGTATGGGGGGGGTCAGGCACTGAAGCTTTCTTT | CAWSVWGGSGTEAFF
TRBD1 | TRBJ2-5 | TRBV11-2 | - | TGTGCCAGCAGCTTATTGAGGGGGCGCCGAGAGACCCAGTACTTC | CASSLLRGRRETQYF
- | TRBJ2-4 | TRBV5-5 | - | TGTGCCAGCAGCTTTGGCTCTCGGGGTGGGGCCAAAAACATTCAGTACTTC | CASSFGSRGGAKNIQYF
- | TRBJ1-1 | TRBV2 | - | TGTGCCAGCAGTGGGCAGGGATGGAGGGCTTTCTTT | CASSGQGWRAFF
- | TRBJ1-5 | TRBV5-4 | few | TGTGCCAGCAGCTTGGGTGTCGATGAGCCCCAGCATTTT | CASSLGVDEPQHF
- | TRBJ1-1 | TRBV7-9 | - | TGTGCCAGCAGCTTATCTGCGGCTCAGGGAACTGAAGCTTTCTTT | CASSLSAAQGTEAFF
- | TRBJ2-1 | TRBV5-4 | - | TGTGCCAGCAGCTTCTCTGGGGCTAGCTCCTACAATGAGCAGTTCTTC | CASSFSGASSYNEQFF
- | TRBJ2-2 | TRBV6-6 | - | TGTGCCAGCAGTGGGGATGGCGGGGAGCTGTTTTTT | CASSGDGGELFF
- | TRBJ2-1 | TRBV15 | - | TGTGCCACCAGCACCGCCGGGGAGTCCTACAATGAGCAGTTCTTC | CATSTAGESYNEQFF
- | TRBJ2-6 | TRBV2 | - | TGTGCCAGCAGTGCCGGGGGGGCCAACGTCCTGACTTTC | CASSAGGANVLTF
TRBD1 | TRBJ1-5 | TRBV14 | - | TGTGCCAGCAGCCAAGACCGGGGACAGTATAGCAATCAGCCCCAGCATTTT | CASSQDRGQYSNQPQHF
TRBD1 | TRBJ1-1 | TRBV29-1 | - | TGCAGCGGCTCCGGGACAGGGAACACTGAAGCTTTCTTT | CSGSGTGNTEAFF
- | TRBJ1-5 | TRBV7-9 | - | TGTGCCAGCAGCTTAGGGAATGGGATATATAGCAATCAGCCCCAGCATTTT | CASSLGNGIYSNQPQHF
TRBD2 | TRBJ2-7 | TRBV6-6 | few | TGTGCCAGCAGAACGGGACTAGCGGACCCCTACGAGCAGTACTTC | CASRTGLADPYEQYF